The rows below give T cell receptor beta chains drawn from one sample of a study of blood T cell repertoires in COVID-19. TCRdb keeps only in-frame clones here, not all; method: immunoSEQ multiplex PCR. The sample contains 60,000 to 95,000 clones, 74% of which appear only once. Sequences were obtained from peripheral blood. The receptors stem from a human donor with acute or convalescent COVID-19. The donor label of this sample is uncertain. The CDR3 runs from the conserved cysteine through the conserved F or W. The order of the fields is clone size, V gene, J gene, CDR3 length, CDR3 protein. Clone size is not always given. Where it is, it says once, few, many or a class for expanded clones.

>.|TRBV28|TRBJ2-7|21
CASSFILRPTSGRRRAAEQYF
>.|TRBV15|TRBJ1-6|14
CATSTGTYNSPLHF
>.|TRBV11-3|TRBJ2-1|13
CASSLDRGHEQFF
>.|TRBV5-4|TRBJ1-2|13
CASSRTDRGGYTF
>.|TRBV3-1/TRBV3-2|TRBJ1-3|14
CASSNRGSGNTIYF
>few|TRBV5-4|TRBJ2-1|15
CASSPRGGRIDEQFF
>.|TRBV6-5|TRBJ1-1|13
CASKNRLNTEAFF
>few|TRBV3-1/TRBV3-2|TRBJ1-1|14
CASSLRGSGTEAFF
>many|TRBV2|TRBJ2-2|13
CASTGEPTGELFF
>.|TRBV7-8|TRBJ2-5|15
CASSPLLTAQETQYF
>.|TRBV28|TRBJ2-5|14
CATLDSGIQETQYF
>.|TRBV10-3|TRBJ2-2|16
CAISETGTRGTGELFF
>.|TRBV7-2|TRBJ2-7|14
CASSPRAGLYEQYF
>.|TRBV2|TRBJ1-1|14
CASGTSYGSTEAFF
>.|TRBV30|TRBJ1-5|13
CAWSGEGNQPQHF
>.|TRBV7-8|TRBJ1-1|14
CASSPGGANTEAFF
>.|TRBV9|TRBJ2-3|16
CASSAPRDSSTDTQYF
>once|TRBV15|TRBJ1-5|17
CATSVLKGGYSNQPQHF
>.|TRBV7-8|TRBJ1-1|13
CASTRGGNTEAFF
>.|TRBV5-1|TRBJ1-3|15
CASTVDTTSGNTIYF
>.|TRBV5-4|TRBJ2-1|15
CASSARTGSYNEQFF
>.|TRBV7-6|TRBJ2-1|16
CASSTLGWSSYNEQFF
>.|TRBV28|TRBJ1-2|13
CASSQTGRIGYTF
>.|TRBV29-1|TRBJ1-2|13
CSVLSAGRDGYTF
>.|TRBV7-3|TRBJ2-2|18
CASSRQTGAGGPSGELFF
>.|TRBV7-2|TRBJ1-2|16
CASSLARTGREDGYTF
>.|TRBV5-1|TRBJ2-1|11
CASSAGLSQFF
>.|TRBV28|TRBJ1-2|13
CASSPDRTYGYTF
>.|TRBV29-1|TRBJ2-5|13
CSIQMWRGETQYF
>.|TRBV28|TRBJ1-5|16
CASSELTGQLDEPQHF
>.|TRBV19|TRBJ1-2|15
CASSAQGALNYGYTF
>.|TRBV24-1|TRBJ2-5|13
CATSDLNQETQYF
>.|TRBV12-5|TRBJ2-2|17
CASGSGTSGANTGELFF
>.|TRBV27|TRBJ2-3|13
CASSFGGGDTQYF
>.|TRBV5-1|TRBJ2-1|18
CASSQDREDYHSYNEQFF
>few|TRBV11-2|TRBJ2-3|17
CASSLSSGGARTDTQYF
>.|TRBV18|TRBJ1-6|14
CASSPQGNNSPLHF
>once|TRBV28|TRBJ2-3|14
CASRLARSTDTQYF
>.|TRBV7-9|TRBJ1-4|13
CASTPYPGEKLFF
>.|TRBV30|TRBJ1-2|12
CALLGRSYGYTF
>.|TRBV30|TRBJ1-2|14
CAWSPRSGWYGYTF
>.|TRBV9|TRBJ2-7|16
CASSVGQVESSYEQYF
>.|TRBV9|TRBJ2-5|15
CASSVAAGRYETQYF
>.|TRBV5-1|TRBJ2-2|15
CASSLEGAPTGELFF
>.|TRBV7-2|TRBJ1-6|14
CASSFGQRNSPLHF
>.|TRBV4-2|TRBJ1-1|15
CASSQDTAMNTEAFF
>.|TRBV28|TRBJ1-5|14
CALEGAGGNQPQHF
>.|TRBV30|TRBJ2-7|13
CAWTTQGAYEQYF
>.|TRBV3-1/TRBV3-2|TRBJ2-5|14
CASSQPTSGETQYF
>.|TRBV5-1|TRBJ2-1|11
CASSLELEQFF
>few|TRBV4-1|TRBJ2-1|14
CASADRLARDEQFF